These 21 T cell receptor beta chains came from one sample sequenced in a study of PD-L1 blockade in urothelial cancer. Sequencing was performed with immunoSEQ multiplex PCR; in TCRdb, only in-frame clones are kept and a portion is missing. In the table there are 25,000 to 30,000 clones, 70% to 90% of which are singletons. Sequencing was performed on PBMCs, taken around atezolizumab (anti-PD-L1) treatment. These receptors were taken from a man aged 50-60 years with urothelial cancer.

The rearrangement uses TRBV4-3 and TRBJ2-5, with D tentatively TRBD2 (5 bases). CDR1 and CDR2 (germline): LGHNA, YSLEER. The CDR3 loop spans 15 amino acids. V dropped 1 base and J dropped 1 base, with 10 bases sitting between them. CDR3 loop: CASSQGRRIQETQYF. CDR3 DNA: TGCGCCAGCAGCCAAGGGAGGAGAATCCAAGAGACCCAGTACTTC.

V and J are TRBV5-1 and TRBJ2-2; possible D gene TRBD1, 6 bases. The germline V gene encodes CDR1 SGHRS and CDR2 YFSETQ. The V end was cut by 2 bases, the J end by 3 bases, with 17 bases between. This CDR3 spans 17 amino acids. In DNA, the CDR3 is TGCGCCAGCAGCTTCCCACGGGACACCCGATACACCGGGGAGCTGTTTTTT. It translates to CASSFPRDTRYTGELFF.

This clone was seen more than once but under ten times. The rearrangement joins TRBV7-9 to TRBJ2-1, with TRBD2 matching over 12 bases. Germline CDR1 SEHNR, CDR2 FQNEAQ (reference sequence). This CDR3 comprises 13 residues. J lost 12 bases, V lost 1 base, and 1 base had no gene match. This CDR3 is CASSLGLAGVQFF. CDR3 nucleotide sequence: TGTGCCAGCAGCTTAGGACTAGCGGGAGTGCAGTTCTTC. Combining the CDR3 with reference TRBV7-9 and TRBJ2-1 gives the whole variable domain DTGVSQNPRHKITKRGQNVTFRCDPISEHNRLYWYRQTLGQGPEFLTYFQNEAQLEKSRLLSDRFSAERPKGSFSTLEIQRTEQGDSAMYLCASSLGLAGVQFFGPGTRLTVL.

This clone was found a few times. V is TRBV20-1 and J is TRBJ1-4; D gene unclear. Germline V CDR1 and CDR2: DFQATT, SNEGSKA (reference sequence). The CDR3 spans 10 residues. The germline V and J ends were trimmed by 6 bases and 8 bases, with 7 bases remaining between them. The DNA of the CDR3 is TGCAGTGCCTGGAGGGAAAAACTGTTTTTT. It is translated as CSAWREKLFF.

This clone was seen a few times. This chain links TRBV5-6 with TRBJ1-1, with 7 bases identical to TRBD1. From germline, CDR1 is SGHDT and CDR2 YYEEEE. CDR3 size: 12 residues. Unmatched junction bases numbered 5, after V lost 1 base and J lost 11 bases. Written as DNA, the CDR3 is TGTGCCAGCAGCTTGCTACAGGGGATGGCTTTCTTT. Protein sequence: CASSLLQGMAFF.

DNA of the CDR3: TGTGCCAGCAGTGAATTTCTTGGACTTCAGAGAGATGAGCAGTTCTTC. Its translation: CASSEFLGLQRDEQFF. This chain uses TRBV6-1 with TRBJ2-1, with a weak D call TRBD2 (5 bases). The V end lost 2 bases, the J end lost 8 bases, and 19 bases lay between the germline ends. The CDR3 covers 16 residues. Germline CDR1 reads MNHNS; CDR2 reads SASEGT.

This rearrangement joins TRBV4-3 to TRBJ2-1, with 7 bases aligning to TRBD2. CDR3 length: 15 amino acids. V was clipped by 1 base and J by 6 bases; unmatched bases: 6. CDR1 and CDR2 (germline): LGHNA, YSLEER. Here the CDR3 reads CASSQGAGLINEQFF. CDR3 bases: TGCGCCAGCAGCCAAGGAGCGGGGTTGATCAATGAGCAGTTCTTC.

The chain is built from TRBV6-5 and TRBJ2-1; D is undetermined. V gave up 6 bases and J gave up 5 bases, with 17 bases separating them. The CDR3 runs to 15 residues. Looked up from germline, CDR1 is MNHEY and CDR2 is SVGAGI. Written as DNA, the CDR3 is TGTGCCAGCAGGAAAAGTCTCGCCCGAGACAATGAGCAGTTCTTC. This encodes CASRKSLARDNEQFF.

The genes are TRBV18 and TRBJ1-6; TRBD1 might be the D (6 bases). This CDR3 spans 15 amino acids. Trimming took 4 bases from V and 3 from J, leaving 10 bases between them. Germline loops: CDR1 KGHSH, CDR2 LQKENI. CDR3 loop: CASSRDKGYNSPLHF. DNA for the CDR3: TGTGCCAGCTCACGGGACAAGGGCTATAATTCACCCCTCCACTTT.

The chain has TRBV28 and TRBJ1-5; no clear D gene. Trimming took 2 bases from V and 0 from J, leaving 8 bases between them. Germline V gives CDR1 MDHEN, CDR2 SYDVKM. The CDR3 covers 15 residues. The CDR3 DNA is TGTGCCAGCAGTTTAACTCCCCATAGCAATCAGCCCCAGCATTTT. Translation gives CASSLTPHSNQPQHF.

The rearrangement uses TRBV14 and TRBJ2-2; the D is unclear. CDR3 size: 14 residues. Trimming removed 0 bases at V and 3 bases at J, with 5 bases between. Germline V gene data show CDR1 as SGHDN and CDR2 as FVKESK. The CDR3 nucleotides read TGTGCCAGCAGCCAAGAACCGGACACCGGGGAGCTGTTTTTT. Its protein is CASSQEPDTGELFF.

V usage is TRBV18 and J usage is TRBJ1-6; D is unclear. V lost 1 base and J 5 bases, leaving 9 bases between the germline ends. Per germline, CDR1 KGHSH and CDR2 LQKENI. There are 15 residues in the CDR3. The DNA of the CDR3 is TGTGCCAGCTCACCACTCGGGGTGGATAATTCACCCCTCCACTTT. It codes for CASSPLGVDNSPLHF. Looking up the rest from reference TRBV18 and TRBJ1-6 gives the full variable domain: NAGVMQNPRHLVRRRGQEARLRCSPMKGHSHVYWYRQLPEEGLKFMVYLQKENIIDESGMPKERFSAEFPKEGPSILRIQQVVRGDSAAYFCASSPLGVDNSPLHFGNGTRLTVT.

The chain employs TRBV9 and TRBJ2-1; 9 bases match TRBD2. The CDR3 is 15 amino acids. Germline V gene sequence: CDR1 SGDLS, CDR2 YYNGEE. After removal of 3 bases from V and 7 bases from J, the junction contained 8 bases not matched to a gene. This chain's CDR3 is CASSGGRGFWNEQFF. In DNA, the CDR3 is TGTGCCAGCAGCGGCGGGAGGGGCTTTTGGAATGAGCAGTTCTTC.

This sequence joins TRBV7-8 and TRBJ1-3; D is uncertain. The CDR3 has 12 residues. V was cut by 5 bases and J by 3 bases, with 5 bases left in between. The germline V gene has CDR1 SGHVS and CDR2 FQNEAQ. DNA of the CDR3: TGTGCCAGCAGCCCACTTGGAAACACCATATATTTT. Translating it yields CASSPLGNTIYF.

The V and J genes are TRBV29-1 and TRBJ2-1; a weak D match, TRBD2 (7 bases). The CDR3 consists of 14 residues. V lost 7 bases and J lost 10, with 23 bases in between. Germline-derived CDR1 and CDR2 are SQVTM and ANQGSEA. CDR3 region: CSAVVGGGRGEQFF. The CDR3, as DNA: TGCAGCGCGGTGGTGGGGGGGGGCCGGGGAGAGCAGTTCTTC.

The CDR3 sequence: CASRGGYSNQPQHF. CDR3 DNA sequence: TGTGCCAGCAGGGGCGGGTATAGCAATCAGCCCCAGCATTTT. The rearrangement links TRBV6-5 to TRBJ1-5; D is unresolved. This CDR3 comprises 14 residues. The germline V gene has CDR1 MNHEY and CDR2 SVGAGI. The ends were cut back, 6 bases at V and 0 bases at J, with 9 bases in the middle.

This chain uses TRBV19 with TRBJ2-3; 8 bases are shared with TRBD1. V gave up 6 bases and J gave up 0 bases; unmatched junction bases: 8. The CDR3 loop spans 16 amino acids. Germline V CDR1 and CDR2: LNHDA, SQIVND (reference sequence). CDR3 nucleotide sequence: TGTGCCAGTAGCTCGTTACAGGGGGTAAGCACAGATACGCAGTATTTT. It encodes CASSSLQGVSTDTQYF.

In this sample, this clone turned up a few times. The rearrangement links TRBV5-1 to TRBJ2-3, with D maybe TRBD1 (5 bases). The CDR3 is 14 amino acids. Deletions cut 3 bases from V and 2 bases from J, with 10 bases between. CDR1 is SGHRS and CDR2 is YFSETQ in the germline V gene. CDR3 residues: CASSSTGVTDTQYF. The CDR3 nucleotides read TGCGCCAGCAGCTCTACAGGAGTCACAGATACGCAGTATTTT.

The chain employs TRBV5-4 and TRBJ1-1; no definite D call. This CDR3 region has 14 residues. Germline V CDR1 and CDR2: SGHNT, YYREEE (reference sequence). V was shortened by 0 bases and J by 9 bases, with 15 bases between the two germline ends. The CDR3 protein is CASSLGKGGVKAFF. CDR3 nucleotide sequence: TGTGCCAGCAGCTTGGGGAAAGGCGGCGTCAAAGCTTTCTTT.

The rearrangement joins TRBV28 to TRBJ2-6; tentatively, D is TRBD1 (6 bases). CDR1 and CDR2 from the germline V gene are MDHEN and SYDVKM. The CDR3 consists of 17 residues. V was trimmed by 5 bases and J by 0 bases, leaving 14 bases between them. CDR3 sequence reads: CASSPYPTGSGANVLTF. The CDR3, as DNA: TGTGCCAGCAGTCCTTATCCGACAGGCTCTGGGGCCAACGTCCTGACTTTC.

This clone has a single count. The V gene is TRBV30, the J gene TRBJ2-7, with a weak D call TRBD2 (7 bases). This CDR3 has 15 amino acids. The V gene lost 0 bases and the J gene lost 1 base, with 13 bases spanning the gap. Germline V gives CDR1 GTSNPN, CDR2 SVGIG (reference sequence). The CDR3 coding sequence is TGTGCCTGGAGTGTACTCGGGGGGCCTTCCTACGAGCAGTACTTC. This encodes CAWSVLGGPSYEQYF. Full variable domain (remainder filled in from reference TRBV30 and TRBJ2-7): SQTIHQWPATLVQPVGSPLSLECTVEGTSNPNLYWYRQAAGRGLQLLFYSVGIGQISSEVPQNLSASRPQDRQFILSSKKLLLSDSGFYLCAWSVLGGPSYEQYFGPGTRLTVT.